A selection of T cell receptor beta chains follows, all from one sample in a study of vaccination effects on CD4 cells after COVID-19. Their antigen targets remain unknown. Clones were read by immunoSEQ multiplex PCR, and TCRdb kept only the in-frame ones, dropping some. The data hold 60,000 to 80,000 clones, with roughly 74% observed a single time. The sample was CD4+ T cells from PBMCs cultured without peptide, taken after COVID-19 vaccination. The source is a human donor who received a COVID-19 vaccine. Each CDR3 is given with its conserved first and last residue. D genes are given only for firm matches. Clone size is stated in some rows and not others, as once, few, many or a class when expanded.

>TRBV6-1|NA|TRBJ1-6|NA
CASSEAGRYNSPLHF
TGTGCCAGCAGTGAGGCGGGCAGATATAATTCACCCCTCCACTTT
>TRBV5-3|NA|TRBJ1-1|NA
CARSTSGPTIKGTEAFF
TGTGCCAGAAGCACCTCGGGCCCGACCATCAAGGGAACTGAAGCTTTCTTT
>TRBV7-2|NA|TRBJ2-1|NA
CASSLTAYRGSYNEQFF
TGTGCCAGCAGCTTGACTGCATACCGAGGCTCCTACAATGAGCAGTTCTTC
>TRBV7-2|NA|TRBJ2-4|NA
CASSLVGATDIQYF
TGTGCCAGCAGCTTAGTAGGTGCCACAGACATTCAGTACTTC
>TRBV5-1|NA|TRBJ2-5|NA
CASSLLGEEETQYF
TGCGCCAGCAGCTTGCTAGGGGAGGAAGAGACCCAGTACTTC
>TRBV5-8|TRBD1|TRBJ2-1|once
CASSRGQGSSYNEQFF
TGTGCCAGCAGCAGGGGACAGGGAAGCTCCTACAATGAGCAGTTCTTC
>TRBV14|NA|TRBJ1-4|NA
CASSTDRLDEKLFF
TGTGCCAGCAGCACCGACAGGCTGGATGAAAAACTGTTTTTT
>TRBV5-8|TRBD1|TRBJ2-3|NA
CASPNRGPTDTQYF
TGTGCCAGCCCCAACAGGGGGCCCACAGATACGCAGTATTTT
>TRBV12-3/TRBV12-4|NA|TRBJ1-1|once
CASSLFVDTEAFF
TGTGCCAGCAGTTTGTTCGTCGACACTGAAGCTTTCTTT
>TRBV19|NA|TRBJ1-3|few
CATQGRGRNTIYF
TGTGCCACCCAGGGTCGGGGGAGGAACACCATATATTTT
>TRBV29-1|NA|TRBJ2-1|NA
CSVAILRNEQFF
TGCAGCGTTGCTATCCTCCGGAATGAGCAGTTCTTC
>TRBV18|NA|TRBJ2-1|few
CASSPPDAGPKGDEQFF
TGTGCCAGCTCACCACCGGATGCGGGCCCGAAGGGCGATGAGCAGTTCTTC
>TRBV5-8|NA|TRBJ1-1|NA
CASSWGGTLGDTEAFF
TGTGCCAGCAGCTGGGGGGGGACGTTGGGGGACACTGAAGCTTTCTTT
>TRBV7-2|NA|TRBJ1-6|NA
CASSLVRNTNSPLHF
TGTGCCAGCAGCTTAGTAAGGAATACAAATTCGCCCCTCCACTTT
>TRBV7-9|NA|TRBJ1-3|NA
CASSLLNSGPRVDTIYF
TGTGCCAGCAGCTTACTTAATTCGGGCCCCCGGGTTGACACCATATATTTT
>TRBV18|TRBD2|TRBJ2-3|once
CASSPSAGNTDTQYF
TGTGCCAGCTCACCATCAGCGGGGAACACAGATACGCAGTATTTT
>TRBV7-2|NA|TRBJ1-5|NA
CASSLDISNQPQHF
TGTGCCAGCAGCTTAGATATTAGCAATCAGCCCCAGCATTTT
>TRBV19|TRBD2|TRBJ2-4|NA
CASSNWGGIAKNIQYF
TGTGCCAGTAGTAACTGGGGGGGAATAGCCAAAAACATTCAGTACTTC
>TRBV20-1|NA|TRBJ1-2|NA
CSARQGYGYTF
TGCAGTGCTAGACAGGGATATGGCTACACCTTC
>TRBV9|NA|TRBJ2-3|NA
CASSPGGLRSDTQYF
TGTGCCAGCAGCCCAGGCGGGCTCAGGTCAGATACGCAGTATTTT
>TRBV19|NA|TRBJ1-4|NA
CASRDRRGNEKLFF
TGTGCCAGCCGTGACAGAAGAGGAAATGAAAAACTGTTTTTT
>TRBV3-1/TRBV3-2|NA|TRBJ1-1|few
CASSSPGLRAFF
TGTGCCAGCAGCTCCCCGGGCCTAAGGGCTTTCTTT
>TRBV2|TRBD1|TRBJ2-2|NA
CASSERTGSYLGELFF
TGTGCCAGCAGTGAAAGGACAGGGTCGTATCTCGGGGAGCTGTTTTTT
>TRBV27|TRBD2|TRBJ2-3|once
CASSLSATSRDTQYF
TGTGCCAGCAGTTTATCGGCGACTAGCAGAGATACGCAGTATTTT
>TRBV24-1|NA|TRBJ2-5|once
CATSDGGGGAQYF
TGTGCCACCAGTGATGGAGGTGGCGGGGCCCAGTACTTC
>TRBV12-1|NA|TRBJ2-1|NA
CASSFVDRDNEQFF
TGTGCCAGCAGCTTTGTAGACAGGGACAATGAGCAGTTCTTC
>TRBV28|NA|TRBJ1-2|NA
CASSFPEGIHGYTF
TGTGCCAGCAGTTTCCCTGAGGGGATCCATGGCTACACCTTC
>TRBV19|NA|TRBJ2-3|NA
CASSIPFREGATDTQYF
TGTGCCAGTAGTATACCCTTCCGGGAGGGGGCAACAGATACGCAGTATTTT
>TRBV7-9|NA|TRBJ1-6|NA
CASSFSSPLHF
TGTGCCAGCAGCTTTAGTTCACCCCTCCACTTT
>TRBV6-5|NA|TRBJ2-1|few
CASSYSLGGPNEQFF
TGTGCCAGCAGTTACTCGCTCGGGGGGCCCAATGAGCAGTTCTTC
>TRBV15|NA|TRBJ1-5|NA
CATSREGGNQPQHF
TGTGCCACCAGCAGAGAGGGGGGGAATCAGCCCCAGCATTTT
>TRBV30|TRBD1|TRBJ1-1|once
CAWSVTGAGEAFF
TGTGCCTGGAGTGTAACAGGGGCAGGTGAAGCTTTCTTT
>TRBV6-5|NA|TRBJ1-6|NA
CASSYSDRLNSPLHF
TGTGCCAGCAGTTACTCGGACAGATTGAATTCACCCCTCCACTTT
>TRBV9|NA|TRBJ2-1|NA
CASSVGAGPLSHYNEQFF
TGTGCCAGCAGCGTAGGCGCGGGGCCACTGTCACACTACAATGAGCAGTTCTTC
>TRBV5-4|NA|TRBJ1-1|NA
CASSVGGAVNTEAFF
TGTGCCAGCAGCGTCGGGGGCGCCGTGAACACTGAAGCTTTCTTT
>TRBV27|NA|TRBJ1-2|NA
CASSGGVPYGYTF
TGTGCCAGCAGCGGAGGGGTTCCCTATGGCTACACCTTC
>TRBV9|TRBD2|TRBJ2-5|NA
CASSVGRGAQRETQYF
TGTGCCAGCAGCGTAGGGCGGGGGGCCCAGAGAGAGACCCAGTACTTC
>TRBV5-5|NA|TRBJ1-4|NA
CASSLGRLATNEKLFF
TGTGCCAGCAGCTTGGGCAGGCTTGCAACTAATGAAAAACTGTTTTTT
>TRBV2|NA|TRBJ2-1|NA
CASSGDGNNEQFF
TGTGCCAGCAGTGGGGACGGGAACAATGAGCAGTTCTTC
>TRBV7-3|NA|TRBJ1-1|NA
CASSLTGLENTEAFF
TGTGCCAGCAGCTTAACTGGGCTGGAGAACACTGAAGCTTTCTTT
>TRBV5-4|TRBD2|TRBJ2-2|NA
CASSLLAGGPTGELFF
TGTGCCAGCAGCTTGTTAGCGGGGGGGCCCACCGGGGAGCTGTTTTTT
>TRBV7-3|NA|TRBJ1-6|NA
CASSLNIGRGGRGPYNSPLHF
TGTGCCAGCAGCTTAAACATAGGCAGGGGAGGGCGAGGGCCCTATAATTCACCCCTCCACTTT
>TRBV6-6|NA|TRBJ1-2|NA
CASTPSGALGYTF
TGTGCCAGCACCCCGTCGGGGGCGCTTGGCTACACCTTC
>TRBV14|TRBD1|TRBJ1-2|few
CASSQTTGVDGYTF
TGTGCCAGCAGCCAGACTACAGGGGTGGATGGCTACACCTTC